A single sample is the source of the 5 T cell receptor beta chains below, sequenced in a study of CD8 T cells in Susac syndrome. A quantity of roughly 0.5 to 1 ug RNA underwent reverse transcription using random hexamers. One entry per CDR3 protein results from TCRdb running MiXCR on the immunoSEQ multiplex PCR reads. The repertoire holds some 180,000 distinct CDR3 sequences, with about 93% as singletons. Specimen: CD4+ T cells from PBMCs. Every receptor here comes from a human donor in good health.

The chain joins TRBV5-6 to TRBJ2-7; tentatively, D is TRBD2 (6 bases). The CDR3 is 13 amino acids. Per the germline V gene, CDR1 is SGHDT and CDR2 is YYEEEE. The V end lost 4 bases, the J end lost 5 bases, and 13 bases lay between the germline ends. The CDR3 DNA follows: TGTGCCAGCAGCGGGACTGGGGCCCACGAGCAGTACGTC. It translates to CASSGTGAHEQYV.

The chain combines TRBV4-3 with TRBJ2-1; no clear D. The germline V gene has CDR1 LGHNA and CDR2 YSLEER. This CDR3 has 13 residues. V was pared by 3 bases and J by 2 bases, with 5 bases between. The CDR3 DNA is TGCGCCAGCAGCCAGAACCCCTACAATGAGCAGTTCTTC. Its protein is CASSQNPYNEQFF.

The chain carries TRBV28 and TRBJ2-3; 8 bases agree with TRBD2. Looked up from germline, CDR1 is MDHEN and CDR2 is SYDVKM. Trimming at V came to 6 bases and at J to 3 bases, leaving 8 bases not matched to a gene. The CDR3 extends over 15 amino acids. CDR3 sequence: CASRRLAKRTDTQYF. In nucleotides, the CDR3 is TGTGCCAGCAGGCGACTAGCGAAACGTACAGATACGCAGTATTTT.

The chain links TRBV9 to TRBJ2-1; 8 bases are a match to TRBD2. After removal of 1 base from V and 6 bases from J, the junction contained 9 bases not matched to a gene. The CDR3 covers 16 residues. Germline V CDR1 and CDR2: SGDLS, YYNGEE. The CDR3 reads CASSVRAGGTFNEQFF. The DNA of the CDR3 is TGTGCCAGCAGCGTAAGGGCGGGGGGAACTTTCAATGAGCAGTTCTTC. Full variable domain (missing parts from reference TRBV9 and TRBJ2-1): DSGVTQTPKHLITATGQRVTLRCSPRSGDLSVYWYQQSLDQGLQFLIQYYNGEERAKGNILERFSAQQFPDLHSELNLSSLELGDSALYFCASSVRAGGTFNEQFFGPGTRLTVL.

The CDR3 spells CASSPWTQADEQFF. For the CDR3, the DNA is TGTGCCAGCAGCCCCTGGACCCAGGCCGATGAGCAGTTCTTC. This rearrangement joins TRBV14 to TRBJ2-1; D is unclear. This CDR3 is built from 14 residues. The V gene's germline CDR1 is SGHDN and CDR2 FVKESK. The V end lost 4 bases, the J end lost 8 bases, and 15 bases lay between the germline ends. Looking up the rest from reference TRBV14 and TRBJ2-1 gives the full variable domain: EAGVTQFPSHSVIEKGQTVTLRCDPISGHDNLYWYRRVMGKEIKFLLHFVKESKQDESGMPNNRFLAERTGGTYSTLKVQPAELEDSGVYFCASSPWTQADEQFFGPGTRLTVL.